The rows below give T cell receptor beta chains drawn from one sample of a study of shared T cell receptors in the human thymus. The assay was immunoSEQ multiplex PCR, and TCRdb's table has in-frame clones only and misses some. The repertoire holds hundreds of thousands of clones, approximately 89% seen once, with about 0.0094% in the top ten. A further study also used this sample, focusing on human thymus T cells.

The sequenced sample consisted of thymocytes. The receptor source for this set is a boy in the first two years of life with a congenital heart defect. The CDR3 runs from the conserved cysteine through the conserved F or W. A D gene is named only where the DNA matches it firmly. A clone size is listed for some rows: how often the clone was seen (once, few, many), or a class if it is expanded.

NA	TRBD2	TRBV7-9	TRBJ2-5	18	CASSLVYLERGPQETQYF	TGTGCCAGCAGCTTAGTTTACTTGGAGCGGGGGCCGCAAGAGACCCAGTACTTC
once	TRBD1	TRBV28	TRBJ2-1	14	CASMPGQERGEQFF	TGTGCCAGCATGCCGGGACAGGAACGGGGTGAGCAGTTCTTC
NA	NA	TRBV20-1	TRBJ1-2	11	CSAEGADGYTF	TGCAGTGCCGAAGGGGCGGATGGCTACACCTTC
NA	TRBD2	TRBV4-1	TRBJ2-1	18	CASSQEGLAGAKNNEQFF	TGCGCCAGCAGCCAAGAAGGTCTAGCGGGGGCCAAAAACAATGAGCAGTTCTTC
NA	NA	TRBV9	TRBJ2-1	17	CASSPSPLQTGQNEQFF	TGTGCCAGCAGCCCATCCCCTCTCCAAACAGGGCAAAATGAGCAGTTCTTC
NA	NA	TRBV12-5	TRBJ2-5	15	CASGLKGINQETQYF	TGTGCTAGTGGTTTGAAGGGGATTAACCAAGAGACCCAGTACTTC
NA	TRBD1	TRBV6-1	TRBJ1-5	14	CASRETGEDQPQHF	TGTGCCAGCAGGGAGACAGGGGAAGATCAGCCCCAGCATTTT
NA	NA	TRBV23-1	TRBJ2-1	16	CASSQSLGQPQPEQFF	TGCGCCAGCAGTCAATCCCTCGGACAGCCACAACCTGAGCAGTTCTTC
NA	NA	TRBV4-3	TRBJ1-1	18	CASSPLQPLGGASDEAFF	TGCGCCAGCAGCCCCCTCCAGCCATTAGGGGGAGCATCCGACGAAGCTTTCTTT
NA	NA	TRBV5-4	TRBJ2-7	17	CASSGGPGTDFPYEQYF	TGTGCCAGCAGCGGAGGGCCCGGGACAGATTTTCCCTACGAGCAGTACTTC
NA	NA	TRBV4-1	TRBJ2-7	15	CASSRRGGTPYEQYF	TGCGCCAGCAGCCGCCGAGGAGGGACGCCCTACGAGCAGTACTTC
NA	NA	TRBV5-6	TRBJ2-7	13	CASSLGHLGEQYF	TGTGCCAGCAGCTTGGGACACCTCGGCGAGCAGTACTTC
few	TRBD2	TRBV28	TRBJ2-1	16	CASRTSGRATNNEQFF	TGTGCCAGCAGAACTAGCGGGAGGGCCACAAACAATGAGCAGTTCTTC
NA	NA	TRBV2	TRBJ2-7	12	CASSDLGDEQYF	TGTGCCAGCAGTGACCTAGGCGACGAGCAGTACTTC
NA	TRBD2	TRBV14	TRBJ2-1	15	CASRTSGRAYNEQFF	TGTGCCAGCCGGACTAGCGGGAGGGCTTACAATGAGCAGTTCTTC
NA	NA	TRBV27	TRBJ2-7	14	CASSSSRRVIEQYF	TGTGCCAGCAGTTCGTCCCGGAGGGTGATAGAGCAGTACTTC
NA	TRBD1	TRBV5-1	TRBJ2-5	15	CASTPRDSYQETQYF	TGCGCCAGCACACCTAGGGACAGCTACCAAGAGACCCAGTACTTC
once	TRBD2	TRBV6-5	TRBJ2-3	14	CASRERGDTDTQYF	TGTGCCAGCCGTGAGCGGGGGGACACAGATACGCAGTATTTT
NA	TRBD1	TRBV6-4	TRBJ1-2	17	CASSDSDNSGQLNGYTF	TGTGCCAGCAGTGACTCCGATAATTCGGGACAGCTGAATGGCTACACCTTC
NA	NA	TRBV28	TRBJ2-1	17	CASSFRMEEGLWGEQFF	TGTGCCAGCAGTTTCCGCATGGAGGAGGGCCTGTGGGGTGAGCAGTTCTTC
NA	TRBD1	TRBV10-3	TRBJ1-1	16	CATGVGRGQWDTEAFF	TGTGCCACGGGTGTTGGCAGGGGGCAGTGGGACACTGAAGCTTTCTTT
NA	NA	TRBV2	TRBJ2-2	16	CASSVGLAFNTGELFF	TGTGCCAGCAGTGTCGGGCTAGCGTTTAACACCGGGGAGCTGTTTTTT